These 24 T cell receptor beta chains share one sample of origin, sequenced in a study of T-cell reconstitution after alpha-beta-depleted transplantation in children. Using unique molecular identifiers, the investigators prepared the TCRbeta library. Via MiXCR, TCRdb re-called the PCR reads, giving one row per CDR3 protein. This table has around 400,000 distinct CDR3 sequences, approximately 10% appearing once. The sequenced sample was PBMCs from the stem cell graft donor, obtained from the stem cell graft. Receptor source: a human donor who donated a stem cell graft to a child with acute myeloid leukemia.

This clonotype came up many times. The chain links TRBV11-2 to TRBJ1-2; tentative D call: TRBD1 (5 bases). V was shortened by 0 bases and J by 8 bases, with 19 bases between the two germline ends. CDR1 SGHAT and CDR2 FQNNGV come from the germline V gene. CDR3 length: 16 residues. The CDR3 DNA follows: TGTGCCAGCAGCTTAGATCCCGCAGGGAGCTATGGAGGCTACACCTTC. Protein sequence: CASSLDPAGSYGGYTF.

This clonotype was detected ten times or more. The J gene is TRBJ2-1, the V gene TRBV7-7, with 8 bases identical to TRBD2. CDR1 SSHAT and CDR2 FNYEAQ come from the germline V gene (reference sequence). The CDR3 runs 22 residues. With V trimmed by 4 bases and J by 5 bases, 28 bases remained unmatched. CDR3 DNA sequence: TGTGCCAGCAGCTCCTATCCCCCCCTCGGACTAGCCGGAAGTTTGGATAACAATGAGCAGTTCTTC. Protein product: CASSSYPPLGLAGSLDNNEQFF.

In this sample, this clonotype turned up a few times. In DNA form, the CDR3 reads TGTGCCAGCAGACACAACAGGGCTGTGAACACTGAAGCTTTCTTT. Translating it yields CASRHNRAVNTEAFF. This sequence joins TRBV12-3 or TRBV12-4 and TRBJ1-1; D may be TRBD1 (6 bases). The CDR3 has 15 residues. The germline V and J ends were trimmed by 6 bases and 0 bases, with 14 bases remaining between them.

CDR3 sequence reads: CAISESRGRGSTDTQYF. CDR3 coding DNA: TGTGCCATCAGTGAGTCTAGGGGAAGAGGGAGCACAGATACGCAGTATTTT. The rearrangement links TRBV10-3 to TRBJ2-3; tentatively, D is TRBD1 or TRBD2 (5 bases each). Deletions cut 0 bases from V and 0 bases from J, with 13 bases between. Per germline, CDR1 ENHRY and CDR2 SYGVKD. The CDR3 is made up of 17 amino acids.

The CDR3: CASSLGAGGLKEAFF. Written as DNA, the CDR3 is TGTGCCAGCAGCTTAGGGGCTGGGGGCCTAAAGGAAGCTTTCTTT. The chain couples TRBV11-2 to TRBJ1-1; D may be TRBD1 (6 bases). V dropped 1 base and J dropped 8 bases, with 17 bases sitting between them. From germline, CDR1 is SGHAT and CDR2 FQNNGV. CDR3 length equals 15 residues.

This clonotype was counted a few times. J is TRBJ2-2 and V is TRBV6-5, with 7 bases fitting TRBD2. The CDR3 has 16 residues. Germline assignment: CDR1 MNHEY and CDR2 SVGAGI. The trim removed 0 bases at V and 1 base at J, leaving 2 bases unmatched. This CDR3 reads CASSYSGGGNTGELFF. The DNA of the CDR3 is TGTGCCAGCAGTTACTCGGGCGGGGGGAACACCGGGGAGCTGTTTTTT.

The CDR3 nucleotides are TGCAGCGCTTATAGCGGGAGGGGAAAAGAGACCCAGTACTTC. Protein sequence: CSAYSGRGKETQYF. This chain joins TRBV29-1 and TRBJ2-5, with 11 bases lining up with TRBD2. The V segment lost 7 bases and the J segment 3 bases; nucleotides outside the gene matches: 7. The germline gives CDR1 SQVTM, CDR2 ANQGSEA. The CDR3 covers 14 residues.

This chain's CDR3 is CSVEVGLIPYEQYF. In DNA, the CDR3 is TGCAGCGTTGAGGTGGGCCTAATCCCCTACGAGCAGTACTTC. The chain uses TRBV29-1 and TRBJ2-7; D call uncertain. From germline, CDR1 is SQVTM and CDR2 ANQGSEA. Trimming pared 3 bases from V and 2 bases from J, leaving 14 bases between. There are 14 residues in the CDR3.

The sample holds many counts of this clonotype. The chain is built from TRBV5-1 and TRBJ1-1; D is ambiguous. The length of the CDR3 is 15 residues. With 4 bases removed from V and 6 bases from J, the gap between germline ends came to 19 bases. CDR1 and CDR2 (germline): SGHRS, YFSETQ. The chain's CDR3 is CASSGGRLEESEAFF. The CDR3 DNA sequence: TGCGCCAGCAGCGGCGGACGACTCGAAGAATCTGAAGCTTTCTTT.

This clonotype was seen a few times. V gene TRBV5-1 combines with J gene TRBJ2-1, with 7 bases matching TRBD1. The CDR3 runs to 14 residues. V trimming: 2 bases; J trimming: 6 bases; junction bases outside the gene matches: 5. The germline CDR1 and CDR2 sequences are SGHRS and YFSETQ. CDR3: CASSFRDSINEQFF. The DNA for the CDR3 is TGCGCCAGCAGCTTCCGGGACAGCATCAATGAGCAGTTCTTC.

This clonotype was found many times. The chain combines TRBV29-1 with TRBJ1-1, with unresolved D. The CDR3 extends over 16 amino acids. CDR1 and CDR2 (germline): SQVTM, ANQGSEA. Trimming stripped 6 bases from V and 0 bases from J, with 20 bases between. CDR3 bases: TGCAGCGTCGCGGGTGAGGGCAGACCCATGAACACTGAAGCTTTCTTT. This sequence encodes CSVAGEGRPMNTEAFF.

This clonotype has a count of ten or more. V usage is TRBV5-5 and J usage is TRBJ2-1; D unresolved. This CDR3 is 15 amino acids long. Per the germline V gene, CDR1 is SGHKS and CDR2 is YYEKEE (reference sequence). V lost 1 base to trimming and J lost 0 bases, with 8 bases between them. The chain's CDR3 is CASSLSISSYNEQFF. CDR3 DNA: TGTGCCAGCAGCTTGTCCATAAGCTCCTACAATGAGCAGTTCTTC.

This sequence joins TRBV12-3 or TRBV12-4 and TRBJ1-2, with D possibly matching TRBD1 (5 bases). The length of the CDR3 is 14 residues. V was clipped by 6 bases and J by 8 bases, with 19 bases between them. The CDR3 DNA reads as TGTGCCAGCAGCACCGGAGAGGGGTGGGGAGGCTACACCTTC. It encodes CASSTGEGWGGYTF.

The J gene is TRBJ2-3, the V gene TRBV6-5; 12 positions match TRBD2. The CDR3 extends over 18 amino acids. The V gene end was trimmed by 2 bases and the J gene end by 3 bases; junction bases not matched to a gene: 9. The germline CDR1 and CDR2 sequences are MNHEY and SVGAGI. CDR3 in amino acids: CASSYLVPLAGGTDTQYF. In DNA, the CDR3 is TGTGCCAGCAGTTACCTCGTCCCACTAGCGGGAGGTACAGATACGCAGTATTTT.

The chain links TRBV12-5 to TRBJ2-1; 7 nucleotides match TRBD1. CDR3 length: 17 amino acids. V trimming: 2 bases; J trimming: 10 bases; junction bases outside the gene matches: 17. Germline V gene lookup returns CDR1 LGHNT and CDR2 FRNRAP. In nucleotides, the CDR3 is TGTGCTAGTGGTTTGCCCACAGACAGGGAAAGGCTTCGGGAGCAGTTCTTC. Translation: CASGLPTDRERLREQFF.

The chain links TRBV29-1 to TRBJ2-5; 8 bases match TRBD2. The CDR3 contains 13 residues. With 7 bases clipped from V and 3 bases from J, the junction kept 7 bases outside the gene matches. From germline, CDR1 is SQVTM and CDR2 ANQGSEA. The CDR3 here is CSAFGAGEETQYF. For the CDR3, the DNA is TGCAGCGCCTTCGGAGCGGGAGAAGAGACCCAGTACTTC.

This clonotype was seen a handful of times. The rearrangement links TRBV6-1 to TRBJ2-7, with D uncertain. Trimming removed 10 bases from V and 6 bases from J, with 19 bases in between. There are 13 residues in the CDR3. Germline CDR1 reads MNHNS; CDR2 reads SASEGT. The CDR3: CATALGPLSEQYV. CDR3 DNA: TGTGCCACCGCGCTAGGGCCCCTTTCCGAGCAGTACGTC.

V and J are TRBV20-1 and TRBJ1-1; TRBD1 is a possible D gene (5 bases). V was clipped by 0 bases and J by 4 bases, with 9 bases between them. This CDR3 has 13 amino acids. Germline V gene lookup returns CDR1 DFQATT and CDR2 SNEGSKA (reference sequence). The CDR3 DNA reads as TGCAGTGCTAGAGACTCTGGGGGCACTGAAGCTTTCTTT. Translated, it gives CSARDSGGTEAFF.

The chain has TRBV7-2 and TRBJ2-4; TRBD1 matches at 7 bases. Trimming cost V 5 bases and J 2 bases; bases outside gene matches: 6. CDR3 length: 15 residues. The V gene's germline CDR1 is SGHTA and CDR2 FQGNSA. The CDR3 loop is CASSQGGASKNIQYF. The CDR3 DNA sequence: TGTGCCAGCAGCCAAGGGGGCGCGTCCAAAAACATTCAGTACTTC.

This clonotype was seen ten or more times. This chain connects TRBV29-1 to TRBJ2-1; 7 nucleotides agree with TRBD1. Germline assignment: CDR1 SQVTM and CDR2 ANQGSEA. After removal of 4 bases from V and 8 bases from J, the junction contained 5 bases not matched to a gene. CDR3 length: 12 residues. CDR3 amino acids: CSVVQGLDEQFF. CDR3 DNA sequence: TGCAGCGTTGTACAGGGGCTGGATGAGCAGTTCTTC.

J is TRBJ1-1 and V is TRBV5-1; D might be TRBD1 (6 bases). The CDR3 contains 15 residues. CDR1 SGHRS and CDR2 YFSETQ come from the germline V gene. V was trimmed by 2 bases and J by 3 bases, leaving 14 bases between them. The CDR3 nucleotides are TGCGCCAGCAGCTTTCGTGCAGGGGACGACACTGAAGCTTTCTTT. Amino acids: CASSFRAGDDTEAFF. The complete variable domain, with remaining parts taken from reference TRBV5-1 and TRBJ1-1, reads KAGVTQTPRYLIKTRGQQVTLSCSPISGHRSVSWYQQTPGQGLQFLFEYFSETQRNKGNFPGRFSGRQFSNSRSEMNVSTLELGDSALYLCASSFRAGDDTEAFFGQGTRLTVV.

This clonotype was counted only a few times. V is TRBV12-3 or TRBV12-4 and J is TRBJ2-1, with 8 bases aligning to TRBD1. CDR3 length: 13 residues. V lost 10 bases, J lost 6 bases, and 8 bases stayed unmatched. The CDR3 protein is CATGTGSRNEQFF. The CDR3 coding sequence is TGTGCCACCGGGACAGGCAGTCGCAATGAGCAGTTCTTC.

This clonotype was counted at least ten times. The chain has TRBV7-8 and TRBJ2-5; 10 bases are shared with TRBD2. The germline V gene encodes CDR1 SGHVS and CDR2 FQNEAQ. The CDR3 extends over 16 amino acids. J gave up 5 bases and V 4 bases, and 10 bases lay outside the gene matches. CDR3 sequence (DNA): TGTGCCAGCAGCTCCAGGGCTAGCGGGAGTTGGGAGACCCAGTACTTC. Translation gives CASSSRASGSWETQYF.

This sequence joins TRBV7-2 and TRBJ2-1, with D maybe TRBD2 (5 bases). Trimming removed 0 bases from V and 4 bases from J, with 13 bases in between. The CDR3 runs to 16 residues. Germline assignment: CDR1 SGHTA and CDR2 FQGNSA. The CDR3 DNA is TGTGCCAGCAGCTTAGCTATCGGGGTTTCTTACAATGAGCAGTTCTTC. Protein: CASSLAIGVSYNEQFF. Filled out from reference TRBV7-2 and TRBJ2-1, the complete variable domain reads GAGVSQSPSNKVTEKGKDVELRCDPISGHTALYWYRQSLGQGLEFLIYFQGNSAPDKSGLPSDRFSAERTGGSVSTLTIQRTQQEDSAVYLCASSLAIGVSYNEQFFGPGTRLTVL.